This T cell receptor beta chain derives from a study of blood T cell repertoires in COVID-19. Overall study: COVID-19 samples collected from the United States, Italy and Spain covered acute and convalescent phases. Nucleic acid was either cDNA or gDNA, and it came from T cells, B-cell-depleted T cells, or PBMCs.

Measured with immunoSEQ multiplex PCR; TCRdb has only the in-frame clones, and not every one. The sample has 75,000 to 95,000 clones; 80% to 90% are singletons. Germline CDR1 MGHRA, CDR2 YSYEKL. V lost 0 bases and J 2 bases, leaving 14 bases between the germline ends. The CDR3 runs 16 residues. This clone has a single count. This TCR was recovered from a man between 50 and 59 years old with active COVID-19. The sample taken for sequencing was peripheral blood. The V and J genes are TRBV4-1 and TRBJ2-7, with D maybe TRBD2 (6 bases). CDR3 DNA sequence: TGCGCCAGCAGCCAAGAAGGGGCGGGACTTCCCTACGAGCAGTACTTC. Amino acids: CASSQEGAGLPYEQYF.